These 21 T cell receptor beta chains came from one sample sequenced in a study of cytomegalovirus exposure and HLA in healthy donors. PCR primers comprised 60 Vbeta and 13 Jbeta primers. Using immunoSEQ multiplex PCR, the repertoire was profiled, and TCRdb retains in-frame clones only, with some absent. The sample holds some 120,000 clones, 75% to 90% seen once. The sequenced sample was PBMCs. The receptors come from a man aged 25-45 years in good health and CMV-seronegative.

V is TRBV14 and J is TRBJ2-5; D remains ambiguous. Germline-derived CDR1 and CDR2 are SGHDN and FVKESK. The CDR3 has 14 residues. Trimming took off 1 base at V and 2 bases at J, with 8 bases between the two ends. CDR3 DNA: TGTGCCAGCAGCCAAGCTTCGGTTCAAGAGACCCAGTACTTC. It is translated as CASSQASVQETQYF.

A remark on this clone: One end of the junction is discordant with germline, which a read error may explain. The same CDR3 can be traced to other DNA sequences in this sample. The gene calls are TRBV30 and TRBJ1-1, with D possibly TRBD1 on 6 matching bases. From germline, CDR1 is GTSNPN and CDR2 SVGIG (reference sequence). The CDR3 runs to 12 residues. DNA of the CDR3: TGTGCCTGGAGTCCACAGGGAACTGAAGCTTTTTTT. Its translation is CAWSPQGTEAFF.

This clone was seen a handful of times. CDR3 nucleotide sequence: TGTGCCAGTAGTCCCGGGACAGGGGCTGAAGCTTTCTTT. Protein product: CASSPGTGAEAFF. The chain recombines TRBV19 with TRBJ1-1, with TRBD1 matching 10 bases. This CDR3 comprises 13 residues. Germline CDR1 and CDR2: LNHDA and SQIVND (reference sequence). With V trimmed by 5 bases and J by 6 bases, 3 bases remained unmatched.

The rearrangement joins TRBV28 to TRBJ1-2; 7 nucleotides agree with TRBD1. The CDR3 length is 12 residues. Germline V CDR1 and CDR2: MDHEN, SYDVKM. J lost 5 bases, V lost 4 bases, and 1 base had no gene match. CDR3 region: CASSYRGYGYTF. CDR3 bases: TGTGCCAGCAGTTACAGGGGATATGGCTACACCTTC.

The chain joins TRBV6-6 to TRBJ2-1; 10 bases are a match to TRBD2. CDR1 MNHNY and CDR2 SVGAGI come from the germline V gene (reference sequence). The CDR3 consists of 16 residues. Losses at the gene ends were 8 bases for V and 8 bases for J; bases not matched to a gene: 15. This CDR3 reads CASQTWASGSNHEQFF. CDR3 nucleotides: TGTGCCAGCCAAACGTGGGCTAGCGGGAGTAACCATGAGCAGTTCTTC.

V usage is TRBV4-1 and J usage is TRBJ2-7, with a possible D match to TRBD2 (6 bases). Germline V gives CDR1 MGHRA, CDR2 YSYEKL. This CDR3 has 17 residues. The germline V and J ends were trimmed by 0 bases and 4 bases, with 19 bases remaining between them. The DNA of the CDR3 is TGCGCCAGCAGCCAAGATACTAGGAGGGTGAATTTTTACGAGCAGTACTTC. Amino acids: CASSQDTRRVNFYEQYF.

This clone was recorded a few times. CDR3: CASSAIQGLGYTF. CDR3 coding DNA: TGTGCCAGCAGCGCAATACAGGGTCTTGGCTACACCTTC. The chain couples TRBV6-1 to TRBJ1-2; D is perhaps TRBD1 (6 bases). The CDR3 sequence is 13 residues long. Germline V gene sequence: CDR1 MNHNS, CDR2 SASEGT. V was cut by 6 bases and J by 7 bases, with 15 bases left in between.

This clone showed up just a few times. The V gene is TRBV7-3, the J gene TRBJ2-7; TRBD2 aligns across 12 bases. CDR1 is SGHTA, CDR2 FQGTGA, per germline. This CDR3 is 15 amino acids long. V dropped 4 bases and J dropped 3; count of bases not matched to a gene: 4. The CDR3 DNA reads TGTGCCAGCAGCTCTCTAGCGGGAGGGAACTACGAGCAGTACTTC. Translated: CASSSLAGGNYEQYF.

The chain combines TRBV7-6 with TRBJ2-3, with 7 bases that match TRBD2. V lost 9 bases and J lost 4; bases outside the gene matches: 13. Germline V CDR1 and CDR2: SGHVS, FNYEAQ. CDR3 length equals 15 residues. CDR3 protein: CASFLIAGESDTQYF. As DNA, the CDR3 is TGTGCCAGTTTTCTCATAGCGGGCGAATCAGATACGCAGTATTTT. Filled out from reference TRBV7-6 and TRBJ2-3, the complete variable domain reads GAGVSQSPRYKVTKRGQDVALRCDPISGHVSLYWYRQALGQGPEFLTYFNYEAQQDKSGLPNDRFSAERPEGSISTLTIQRTEQRDSAMYRCASFLIAGESDTQYFGPGTRLTVL.

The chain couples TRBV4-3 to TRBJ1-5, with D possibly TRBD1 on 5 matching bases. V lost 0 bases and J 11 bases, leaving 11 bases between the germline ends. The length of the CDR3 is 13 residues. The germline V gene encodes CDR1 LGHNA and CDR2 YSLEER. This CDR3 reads CASSQDRAKAQHF. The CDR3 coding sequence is TGCGCCAGCAGCCAAGACAGGGCTAAGGCCCAGCATTTT.

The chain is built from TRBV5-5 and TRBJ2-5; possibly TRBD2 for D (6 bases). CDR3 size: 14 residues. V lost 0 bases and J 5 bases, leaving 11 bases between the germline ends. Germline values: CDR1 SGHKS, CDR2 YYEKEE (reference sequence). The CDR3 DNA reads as TGTGCCAGCAGCTTGGCTGGAGGGTTGGAGACCCAGTACTTC. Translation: CASSLAGGLETQYF.

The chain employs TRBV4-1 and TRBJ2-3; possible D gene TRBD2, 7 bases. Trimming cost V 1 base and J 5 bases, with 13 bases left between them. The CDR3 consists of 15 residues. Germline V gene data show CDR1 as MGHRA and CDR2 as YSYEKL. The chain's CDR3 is CASSQGAGAGDTQYF. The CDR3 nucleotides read TGCGCCAGCAGCCAAGGCGCGGGGGCTGGAGATACGCAGTATTTT.

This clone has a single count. The CDR3 sequence: CASSPQGAGTGELFF. The CDR3 nucleotides are TGTGCCAGCAGCCCGCAGGGGGCGGGCACCGGGGAGCTGTTTTTT. The chain carries TRBV7-3 and TRBJ2-2; 8 bases map to TRBD1. CDR3 length: 15 residues. The junction had 6 bases not matched to a gene; V was cut back by 5 bases and J by 4 bases. Germline-derived CDR1 and CDR2 are SGHTA and FQGTGA.

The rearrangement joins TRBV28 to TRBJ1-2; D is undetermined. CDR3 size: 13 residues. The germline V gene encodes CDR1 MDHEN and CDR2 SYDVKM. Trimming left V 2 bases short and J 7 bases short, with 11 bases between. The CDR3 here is CASSLGLGSGYTF. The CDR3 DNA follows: TGTGCCAGCAGTTTAGGCCTCGGGAGTGGCTACACCTTC.

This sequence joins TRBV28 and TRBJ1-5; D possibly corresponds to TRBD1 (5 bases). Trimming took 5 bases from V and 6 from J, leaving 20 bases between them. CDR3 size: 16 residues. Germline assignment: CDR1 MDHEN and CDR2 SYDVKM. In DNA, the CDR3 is TGTGCCAGCAGTCCAGGGCGAATGGGAGGAGGTCAGCCCCAGCATTTT. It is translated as CASSPGRMGGGQPQHF.

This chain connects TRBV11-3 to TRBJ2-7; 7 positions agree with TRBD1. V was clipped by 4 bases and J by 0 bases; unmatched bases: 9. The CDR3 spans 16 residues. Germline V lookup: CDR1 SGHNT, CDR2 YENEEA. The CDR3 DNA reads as TGTGCCAGCAGCTGGGGGACAGACTTGTACTCCTACGAGCAGTACTTC. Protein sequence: CASSWGTDLYSYEQYF.

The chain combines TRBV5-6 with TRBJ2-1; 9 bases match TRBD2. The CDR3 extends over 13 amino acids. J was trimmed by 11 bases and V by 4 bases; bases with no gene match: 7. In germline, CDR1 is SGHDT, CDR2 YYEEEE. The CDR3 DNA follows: TGTGCCAGCAGCAATAACCTAGCGGGGAAGCAGTTCTTC. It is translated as CASSNNLAGKQFF.

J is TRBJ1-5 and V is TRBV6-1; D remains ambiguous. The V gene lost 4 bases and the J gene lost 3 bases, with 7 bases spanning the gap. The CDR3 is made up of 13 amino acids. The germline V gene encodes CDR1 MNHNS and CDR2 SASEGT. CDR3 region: CASSGHFNQPQHF. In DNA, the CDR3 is TGTGCCAGCAGTGGACATTTCAATCAGCCCCAGCATTTT.

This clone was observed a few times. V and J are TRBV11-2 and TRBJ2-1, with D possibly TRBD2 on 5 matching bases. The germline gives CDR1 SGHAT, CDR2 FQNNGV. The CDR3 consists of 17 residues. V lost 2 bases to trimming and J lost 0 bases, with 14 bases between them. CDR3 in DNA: TGTGCCAGCAGCTTACACTATGGACTTAACTCCTACAATGAGCAGTTCTTC. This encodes CASSLHYGLNSYNEQFF.

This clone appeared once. Here the CDR3 DNA reads TGCGCCAGCAGTGAAGGAGCACACACAGATACGCAGTATTTT. It specifies CASSEGAHTDTQYF. This sequence joins TRBV10-2 and TRBJ2-3; D ambiguous. The ends were cut back, 3 bases at V and 2 bases at J, with 9 bases in the middle. The germline gives CDR1 WSHSY, CDR2 SAAADI. The CDR3 is 14 amino acids.

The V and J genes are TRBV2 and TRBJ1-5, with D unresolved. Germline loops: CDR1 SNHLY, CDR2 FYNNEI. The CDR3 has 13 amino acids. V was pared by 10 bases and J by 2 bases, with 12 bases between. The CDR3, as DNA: TGTGCCAATGACTTCGGTGGCAATCAGCCCCAGCATTTT. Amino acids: CANDFGGNQPQHF. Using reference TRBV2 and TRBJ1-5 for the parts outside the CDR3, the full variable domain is EPEVTQTPSHQVTQMGQEVILRCVPISNHLYFYWYRQILGQKVEFLVSFYNNEISEKSEIFDDQFSVERPDGSNFTLKIRSTKLEDSAMYFCANDFGGNQPQHFGDGTRLSIL.